This TCR beta chain is from a study of blood T cell repertoires in COVID-19. Original processing notes: Reference gene primer amplification gave nucleated cell count estimates. The table came from immunoSEQ multiplex PCR; TCRdb's copy has only in-frame clones and leaves some out. V and J calls and clone size are those listed in that table; D and trimming were worked out from the DNA. The sample consists of some 170,000 clones, about three quarters of them appearing once. The sample comprised peripheral blood. This sequence was found in a woman in her 70s with acute or convalescent COVID-19.

The CDR3 DNA reads as TGTGCCAGCAGTGATGTAGGGAAGGGGGTGAGGAATGAGCAGTTCTTC. Its translation: CASSDVGKGVRNEQFF. V usage is TRBV6-1 and J usage is TRBJ2-1; perhaps TRBD1 as D (6 bases). Per germline, CDR1 MNHNS and CDR2 SASEGT. Trimming shortened V by 3 bases and J by 7 bases, and 19 bases separated the two germline ends. CDR3 size: 16 residues.